These 22 T cell receptor beta chains came from one sample sequenced in a study of shared clonotypes between healthy human individuals. Produced via immunoSEQ multiplex PCR; TCRdb's table is partial and in-frame only. The sample yields around 450,000 clones, roughly 80% seen once. Material: PBMCs. Every receptor here comes from a woman in her thirties or forties in good health. Some clones in this sample may be carry-over from other donors' samples.

The chain combines TRBV5-8 with TRBJ2-3; tentative D call: TRBD2 (6 bases). Germline V lookup: CDR1 SGHTS, CDR2 YDEGEE. This CDR3 is 13 amino acids long. Trimming pared 4 bases from V and 5 bases from J, leaving 11 bases between. The CDR3 DNA reads TGTGCCAGCAGCGTTCGACTAGGAGATACGCAGTATTTT. Residues: CASSVRLGDTQYF.

The rearrangement joins TRBV7-3 to TRBJ2-2, with D unclear. Trimming shortened V by 3 bases and J by 4 bases, and 9 bases separated the two germline ends. This CDR3 is built from 14 residues. Germline V gene data show CDR1 as SGHTA and CDR2 as FQGTGA. DNA of the CDR3: TGTGCCAGCAGCTTTTTCCTGGCCACCGGGGAGCTGTTTTTT. It codes for CASSFFLATGELFF.

J is TRBJ2-5 and V is TRBV28; 7 positions agree with TRBD2. CDR1 and CDR2 from the germline V gene are MDHEN and SYDVKM. J lost 9 bases, V lost 4 bases, and 23 bases had no gene match. The CDR3 covers 18 residues. The CDR3 DNA follows: TGTGCCAGCAGTTCCCTTCGAACTCGGCAGGACAACCGGGGGGCCCAGTACTTC. Translating it yields CASSSLRTRQDNRGAQYF. Variable domain in full (rest from reference TRBV28 and TRBJ2-5): DVKVTQSSRYLVKRTGEKVFLECVQDMDHENMFWYRQDPGLGLRLIYFSYDVKMKEKGDIPEGYSVSREKKERFSLILESASTNQTSMYLCASSSLRTRQDNRGAQYFGPGTRLLVL.

V is TRBV19 and J is TRBJ2-1; TRBD1 matches 8 bases. Trimming at V came to 5 bases and at J to 7 bases, leaving 13 bases not matched to a gene. This CDR3 comprises 16 residues. Germline V gene sequence: CDR1 LNHDA, CDR2 SQIVND (reference sequence). The CDR3 bases are TGTGCCAGTAGTCGCTTGACAGGGGCTTTCGAGAATGAGCAGTTCTTC. Translation gives CASSRLTGAFENEQFF.

The chain uses TRBV11-1 and TRBJ2-7; D uncertain. The length of the CDR3 is 13 residues. Germline V CDR1 and CDR2: SGHAT, FQDESV (reference sequence). V gave up 5 bases and J gave up 0 bases, with 8 bases separating them. CDR3 DNA sequence: TGTGCCAGCAGCGGGATGATCTCCTACGAGCAGTACTTC. Translation: CASSGMISYEQYF.

This chain links TRBV6-1 with TRBJ1-1; possible D gene TRBD1, 5 bases. The CDR3 is 12 amino acids. V lost 6 bases and J 8 bases, leaving 13 bases between the germline ends. CDR1 MNHNS and CDR2 SASEGT come from the germline V gene. The CDR3 spells CASSMGLPEAFF. The DNA of the CDR3 is TGTGCCAGCAGCATGGGACTACCCGAAGCTTTCTTT.

The gene calls are TRBV4-1 and TRBJ2-4; D is possibly TRBD1 (6 bases). Trimming pared 4 bases from V and 0 bases from J, leaving 22 bases between. This CDR3 has 19 amino acids. CDR1 is MGHRA and CDR2 is YSYEKL in the germline V gene. The CDR3 sequence is CASSPIGVGRGLAKNIQYF. As DNA, the CDR3 is TGCGCCAGCAGCCCAATAGGGGTAGGCAGGGGCCTAGCCAAAAACATTCAGTACTTC.

This sequence joins TRBV2 and TRBJ2-7; D remains ambiguous. The CDR3 consists of 15 residues. The germline V gene has CDR1 SNHLY and CDR2 FYNNEI. V dropped 6 bases and J dropped 4 bases, with 19 bases sitting between them. The CDR3 loop reads CASSDRSRHDYEQYF. In nucleotides, the CDR3 is TGTGCCAGCAGCGATCGGTCCAGGCATGATTACGAGCAGTACTTC.

This chain connects TRBV19 to TRBJ1-1, with TRBD1 identical over 10 bases. The ends lost 3 bases at V and 0 bases at J; junction bases unmatched: 1. The CDR3 consists of 15 residues. CDR1 and CDR2 from the germline V gene are LNHDA and SQIVND (reference sequence). The CDR3 DNA reads as TGTGCCAGTAGTATGGGGACAGGGGTGAACACTGAAGCTTTCTTT. Translating it yields CASSMGTGVNTEAFF.

CDR3 bases: TGTGCCAGCAGTGAATTCCCTAGCGGGATAGGCGAGCAGTACTTC. It specifies CASSEFPSGIGEQYF. The chain is built from TRBV6-1 and TRBJ2-7; the match to TRBD2 covers 9 bases. This CDR3 region has 15 residues. Germline-derived CDR1 and CDR2 are MNHNS and SASEGT. V lost 2 bases to trimming and J lost 6 bases; unmatched junction nucleotides: 8.

This chain joins TRBV2 and TRBJ2-6; D possibly corresponds to TRBD1 (5 bases). V lost 6 bases, J lost 0 bases, and 9 bases lay in between. This CDR3 contains 15 residues. CDR1 SNHLY and CDR2 FYNNEI come from the germline V gene. The CDR3 loop reads CASRRQSSGANVLTF. CDR3 nucleotide sequence: TGTGCCAGCAGAAGACAGAGCTCTGGGGCCAACGTCCTGACTTTC.

The CDR3 loop is CASRRTPGEKLFF. The CDR3 DNA reads as TGTGCCAGCCGTCGGACCCCGGGTGAAAAACTGTTTTTT. The chain couples TRBV2 to TRBJ1-4, with no clear D. The CDR3 totals 13 residues. V shed 8 bases and J shed 7 bases, with 14 bases lying between them. The germline V gene encodes CDR1 SNHLY and CDR2 FYNNEI.

This clone was observed a single time. The chain links TRBV18 to TRBJ2-2, with unresolved D. The V end lost 5 bases, the J end lost 3 bases, and 4 bases lay between the germline ends. CDR1 and CDR2 (germline): KGHSH, LQKENI. The CDR3 runs 12 residues. CDR3 residues: CASSDDTGELFF. CDR3 nucleotides: TGTGCCAGCTCAGATGACACCGGGGAGCTGTTTTTT.

This clone was observed at least ten times. For the CDR3, the DNA is TGTGCCAGCAGCTCAGGGTACTCTGGAAACACCATATATTTT. Translating it yields CASSSGYSGNTIYF. The chain links TRBV2 to TRBJ1-3, with a weak D call TRBD1 (5 bases). The germline gives CDR1 SNHLY, CDR2 FYNNEI. This CDR3 region has 14 residues. Trimming took off 6 bases at V and 0 bases at J, with 9 bases between the two ends. The complete variable domain, with remaining parts taken from reference TRBV2 and TRBJ1-3, reads EPEVTQTPSHQVTQMGQEVILRCVPISNHLYFYWYRQILGQKVEFLVSFYNNEISEKSEIFDDQFSVERPDGSNFTLKIRSTKLEDSAMYFCASSSGYSGNTIYFGEGSWLTVV.

V and J are TRBV5-1 and TRBJ2-7; 16 bases are shared with TRBD2. Per germline, CDR1 SGHRS and CDR2 YFSETQ. With 1 base clipped from V and 0 bases from J, the junction kept 4 bases outside the gene matches. This CDR3 spans 18 amino acids. CDR3 protein: CASSLRGLAGGFSYEQYF. For the CDR3, the DNA is TGCGCCAGCAGCTTGAGGGGACTAGCGGGAGGGTTCTCCTACGAGCAGTACTTC.

This chain uses TRBV28 with TRBJ2-1, with D possibly called TRBD1 or TRBD2 (6 bases each). CDR3 length: 14 residues. Germline V lookup: CDR1 MDHEN, CDR2 SYDVKM. V was trimmed by 10 bases and J by 5 bases, leaving 18 bases between them. CDR3: CATGGGKGDNEQFF. CDR3 coding DNA: TGTGCCACCGGGGGCGGGAAGGGGGACAATGAGCAGTTCTTC.

This chain connects TRBV15 to TRBJ2-5, with D possibly matching TRBD1 (5 bases). Germline CDR1 reads LNHNV; CDR2 reads YYDKDF (reference sequence). Trimming cost V 5 bases and J 3 bases, with 19 bases left between them. There are 16 residues in the CDR3. The chain's CDR3 is CATSAGSRAGKETQYF. CDR3 nucleotides: TGTGCCACCAGCGCAGGCAGTCGGGCAGGGAAAGAGACCCAGTACTTC.

V usage is TRBV13 and J usage is TRBJ2-2, with TRBD2 as a possible D gene (6 bases). CDR1 is PRHDT, CDR2 FYEKMQ, per germline (reference sequence). The CDR3 covers 14 residues. V lost 3 bases and J lost 7, with 12 bases in between. Written as DNA, the CDR3 is TGTGCCAGCAGCTTCGGGGGAATACGCGGGGAGCTGTTTTTT. It translates to CASSFGGIRGELFF.

The rearrangement joins TRBV6-6 to TRBJ2-7; D not resolved. Germline V CDR1 and CDR2: MNHNY, SVGAGI (reference sequence). The CDR3 has 11 amino acids. The ends were cut back, 7 bases at V and 4 bases at J, with 8 bases in the middle. The CDR3 DNA reads TGTGCCAGCAACGGCCGATACGAGCAGTACTTC. The encoded protein is CASNGRYEQYF.

This clone was seen more than once but under ten times. The chain employs TRBV30 and TRBJ2-4, with 10 positions matching TRBD2. The V segment lost 2 bases and the J segment 6 bases; nucleotides outside the gene matches: 7. The length of the CDR3 is 15 residues. The germline V gene has CDR1 GTSNPN and CDR2 SVGIG (reference sequence). CDR3 sequence reads: CAWSQGLAGGNIQYF. CDR3 bases: TGTGCCTGGAGTCAGGGATTAGCGGGAGGAAACATTCAGTACTTC.

The V gene is TRBV7-2, the J gene TRBJ2-1, with D perhaps being TRBD1 or TRBD2 (5 bases each). V was shortened by 4 bases and J by 8 bases, with 15 bases between the two germline ends. From germline, CDR1 is SGHTA and CDR2 FQGNSA. The CDR3 is 14 residues long. The CDR3: CASSSRDPSHEQFF. CDR3 nucleotide sequence: TGTGCCAGCAGCTCCCGGGACCCCTCCCATGAGCAGTTCTTC.

The rearrangement uses TRBV4-2 and TRBJ2-7, with 9 nucleotides matching TRBD1. Germline V CDR1 and CDR2: LGHNA, YNFKEQ. V lost 4 bases and J lost 2; bases outside the gene matches: 6. The CDR3 consists of 15 residues. Here the CDR3 reads CASSPSGTGTYEQYF. Here the CDR3 DNA reads TGTGCCAGCAGCCCCTCCGGGACAGGGACCTACGAGCAGTACTTC.